Shown below are 18 T cell receptor beta chains from a single sample sequenced in a study of blood T cell repertoires in COVID-19. Libraries were prepared by immunoSEQ multiplex PCR; TCRdb keeps only in-frame clonotypes and omits some of them. The sample carries fewer than 350,000 clones, roughly 79% recorded once. The sequenced sample was peripheral blood. The receptor source for this set is a woman aged 60-75 years with active or convalescent COVID-19.

The V and J genes are TRBV3-1 (or the pseudogene TRBV3-2) and TRBJ2-7; TRBD2 matches at 10 bases. V gave up 0 bases and J gave up 9 bases; unmatched junction bases: 11. Germline CDR1 reads LGHDT; CDR2 reads YNNKEL (reference sequence). The CDR3 spans 16 residues. The CDR3 nucleotides are TGTGCCAGCAGCCAAGATCTTGTGAGCGGGGGGGCCGTGCAGTACTTC. Translated: CASSQDLVSGGAVQYF.

A single count supports this clone. The rearrangement uses TRBV27 and TRBJ2-2; the D gene is possibly TRBD2 (6 bases). CDR3 length equals 15 residues. V was pared by 8 bases and J by 2 bases, with 15 bases between. The germline V gene encodes CDR1 MNHEY and CDR2 SMNVEV (reference sequence). The DNA for the CDR3 is TGTGCCAGCTCCCTGGACTACCTAAACACCGGGGAGCTGTTTTTT. Translated: CASSLDYLNTGELFF.

The chain recombines TRBV29-1 with TRBJ1-2; D is undetermined. Trimming removed 1 base at V and 0 bases at J, with 3 bases between. In germline, CDR1 is SQVTM, CDR2 ANQGSEA. The CDR3 extends over 12 amino acids. The CDR3 spells CSVEVANYGYTF. CDR3 nucleotides: TGCAGCGTTGAAGTCGCTAACTATGGCTACACCTTC.

This chain connects TRBV4-1 to TRBJ1-1, with D maybe TRBD1 (6 bases). Germline CDR1 reads MGHRA; CDR2 reads YSYEKL. Trimming pared 2 bases from V and 1 base from J, leaving 14 bases between. The CDR3 runs 16 residues. The CDR3 spells CASSQHGTLTNTEAFF. CDR3 coding DNA: TGCGCCAGCAGCCAACATGGGACACTCACGAACACTGAAGCTTTCTTT.

This chain connects TRBV5-4 to TRBJ2-1; TRBD1 might be the D (6 bases). Germline lookup yields CDR1 SGHNT and CDR2 YYREEE (reference sequence). Trimming took 4 bases from V and 7 from J, leaving 18 bases between them. The CDR3 is made up of 15 amino acids. CDR3 sequence reads: CASSRDTNPVNEQFF. The CDR3 nucleotides read TGTGCCAGCAGCCGGGACACCAATCCCGTGAATGAGCAGTTCTTC.

With respect to this clone: One end of the junction varies from germline; a read error may be responsible. This sequence joins TRBV7-8 and TRBJ2-3; TRBD2 agrees at 10 bases. This CDR3 region has 14 residues. CDR1 SGHVS and CDR2 FQNEAQ come from the germline V gene. This CDR3 is CASSWRSGGTSVSF. Here the CDR3 DNA reads TGTGCCAGCAGTTGGAGATCCGGGGGGACTAGCGTTTCTTTT.

The V and J genes are TRBV21-1 and TRBJ2-7; the table's D call of TRBD1 was not tested on the DNA. TRBV21-1 is listed as a pseudogene. The CDR3 spans 19 residues. In DNA form, the CDR3 reads TGTGCCAGCAGCAGCGCCGGTTGGACAGGGGAAGGTGGCCCCTACGAGCAGTACTTC. It is translated as CASSSAGWTGEGGPYEQYF.

J is TRBJ1-1 and V is TRBV4-2; D gene unclear. CDR3 size: 16 residues. Trimming removed 4 bases at V and 4 bases at J, with 19 bases between. The germline V gene has CDR1 LGHNA and CDR2 YNFKEQ. In DNA, the CDR3 is TGTGCCAGCAGCCCCCCGCGGGTGGGAGTGGGCACTGAAGCTTTCTTT. This codes for CASSPPRVGVGTEAFF.

The J gene is TRBJ2-7, the V gene TRBV9; TRBD2 agrees at 8 bases. The length of the CDR3 is 14 residues. V lost 4 bases and J lost 2; bases outside the gene matches: 5. Per germline, CDR1 SGDLS and CDR2 YYNGEE. CDR3 DNA: TGTGCCAGCAGCAGGACTAGCTTACCCTACGAGCAGTACTTC. The encoded protein is CASSRTSLPYEQYF.

The chain joins TRBV7-9 to TRBJ1-1; the match to TRBD1 covers 7 bases. Germline lookup yields CDR1 SEHNR and CDR2 FQNEAQ (reference sequence). Trimming removed 3 bases from V and 11 bases from J; junction bases left unmatched: 9. The CDR3 covers 13 residues. CDR3 loop: CASSLGDRRWAFF. The CDR3 nucleotides read TGTGCCAGCAGCTTGGGGGACAGAAGATGGGCTTTCTTT.

This chain links TRBV6-6 with TRBJ1-5; TRBD1 agrees at 9 bases. The CDR3 loop spans 15 amino acids. Germline V gene data show CDR1 as MNHNY and CDR2 as SVGAGI (reference sequence). The J segment lost 3 bases and the V segment lost 8 bases, leaving 8 bases of the junction unmatched. In DNA, the CDR3 is TGTGCCAGCGTCTCGGGACAGGGCTACAATCAGCCCCAGCATTTT. Translating it yields CASVSGQGYNQPQHF.

This clone was counted only a few times. The V call is TRBV5-1, the J call TRBJ1-4; the match to TRBD1 covers 7 bases. J was trimmed by 4 bases and V by 4 bases; bases with no gene match: 10. Germline V CDR1 and CDR2: SGHRS, YFSETQ. The CDR3 has 16 amino acids. The DNA of the CDR3 is TGCGCCAGCAGCCCGAACACAGGGGACGTTAATGAAAAACTGTTTTTT. Translating it yields CASSPNTGDVNEKLFF.

As for this clone: Compared with germline, one end of the junction differs, possibly owing to a read error. This same CDR3 is encoded by further DNA sequences in the sample. The genes are TRBV9 and TRBJ1-3, with D possibly matching TRBD1 (5 bases). Germline V gives CDR1 SGDLS, CDR2 YYNGEE. The CDR3 covers 16 residues. CDR3 coding DNA: TGCGCCAGCAGCGTGGGGGGGGAACCGTTGAGAAACACCATATATTTT. It encodes CASSVGGEPLRNTIYF. Using reference TRBV9 and TRBJ1-3 for the parts outside the CDR3, the full variable domain is DSGVTQTPKHLITATGQRVTLRCSPRSGDLSVYWYQQSLDQGLQFLIQYYNGEERAKGNILERFSAQQFPDLHSELNLSSLELGDSALYFCASSVGGEPLRNTIYFGEGSWLTVV.

This chain joins TRBV5-1 and TRBJ2-1; possible D gene TRBD1, 6 bases. The CDR3 runs to 14 residues. Germline V CDR1 and CDR2: SGHRS, YFSETQ. Trimming shortened V by 0 bases and J by 6 bases, and 10 bases separated the two germline ends. In DNA, the CDR3 is TGCGCCAGCAGCTTGGTCAGGGGCTTCAATGAGCAGTTCTTC. Translated: CASSLVRGFNEQFF.

This chain uses TRBV5-1 with TRBJ2-3; 11 nucleotides line up with TRBD2. This CDR3 region has 16 residues. The V gene's germline CDR1 is SGHRS and CDR2 YFSETQ. The V segment lost 2 bases and the J segment 1 base; nucleotides outside the gene matches: 3. The chain's CDR3 is CASSLKTSGGTDTQYF. CDR3 sequence (DNA): TGCGCCAGCAGCTTAAAGACTAGCGGGGGCACAGATACGCAGTATTTT.

This clone appeared a few times. The rearrangement links TRBV2 to TRBJ1-5; TRBD1 is a possible D gene (5 bases). The V end lost 6 bases, the J end lost 5 bases, and 14 bases lay between the germline ends. Germline CDR1 reads SNHLY; CDR2 reads FYNNEI. This CDR3 region has 14 residues. The chain's CDR3 is CASRGSTGDQPQHF. The CDR3 DNA reads TGTGCCAGCAGGGGTTCAACAGGCGATCAGCCCCAGCATTTT.

The chain employs TRBV5-1 and TRBJ2-7; maybe TRBD1 (6 bases). From germline, CDR1 is SGHRS and CDR2 YFSETQ. The CDR3 is 16 residues long. The V end was cut by 0 bases, the J end by 0 bases, with 13 bases between. CDR3 coding DNA: TGCGCCAGCAGCTTGGAAAACAGGGCCGCCTCCTACGAGCAGTACTTC. Amino acid sequence: CASSLENRAASYEQYF. The full variable domain, in which reference TRBV5-1 and TRBJ2-7 provide the parts outside the CDR3, is KAGVTQTPRYLIKTRGQQVTLSCSPISGHRSVSWYQQTPGQGLQFLFEYFSETQRNKGNFPGRFSGRQFSNSRSEMNVSTLELGDSALYLCASSLENRAASYEQYFGPGTRLTVT.

This clone has only one observation. This rearrangement joins TRBV6-5 to TRBJ2-3, with D unresolved. Trimming removed 0 bases from V and 1 base from J, with 11 bases in between. Germline V gene data show CDR1 as MNHEY and CDR2 as SVGAGI. The CDR3 has 16 amino acids. CDR3 region: CASSYSIYTGTDTQYF. In DNA, the CDR3 is TGTGCCAGCAGTTACTCCATTTACACAGGCACAGATACGCAGTATTTT.